This entry lists 27 T cell receptor beta chains sequenced from one sample in a study of T cells expressing NK-cell markers. Following a re-call of the 5' RACE reads, TCRdb has one entry per CDR3 protein and lacks DNA. Seen in this sample are 130,000 to 150,000 distinct CDR3 sequences; the ten most common clones hold approximately 12%. The sequenced material came from blood T cells: a sorted CD56 or NKG2C T cell subset, CD4+ or CD8+ T cells, or bulk PBMC T cells (not recorded which). These receptors originate from a man younger than 35 in good health.

The V gene is TRBV11-2, the J gene TRBJ2-3. The germline gives CDR1 SGHAT, CDR2 FQNNGV. This CDR3 has 12 amino acids. The CDR3 loop reads CASSLDADTQYF.

The chain employs TRBV7-6 and TRBJ2-3; absent DNA, TCRdb's TRBD2 call cannot be checked. From germline, CDR1 is SGHVS and CDR2 FNYEAQ. The CDR3 contains 17 residues. CDR3 sequence: CASSPGTSGGVGDTQYF.

The chain carries TRBV6-5 and TRBJ2-3; TCRdb picks TRBD1, but there is no DNA to check that call. Per germline, CDR1 MNHEY and CDR2 SVGAGI. The CDR3 loop spans 16 amino acids. The CDR3 protein is CASSYRGQAYTDTQYF.

This chain's CDR3 is CASCIGDRVGEQYF. J is TRBJ2-7 and V is TRBV6-1; TCRdb picks TRBD1, but there is no DNA to check that call. Germline loops: CDR1 MNHNS, CDR2 SASEGT. This CDR3 spans 14 amino acids.

The chain couples TRBV5-1 to TRBJ2-1; without DNA, the TCRdb call of TRBD1 cannot be checked. CDR3 length equals 18 residues. Looked up from germline, CDR1 is SGHRS and CDR2 is YFSETQ. The CDR3 loop is CASSSGSPGDGAYNEQFF. Variable domain in full (rest from reference TRBV5-1 and TRBJ2-1): KAGVTQTPRYLIKTRGQQVTLSCSPISGHRSVSWYQQTPGQGLQFLFEYFSETQRNKGNFPGRFSGRQFSNSRSEMNVSTLELGDSALYLCASSSGSPGDGAYNEQFFGPGTRLTVL.

The chain has TRBV28 and TRBJ1-5. Germline CDR1 and CDR2: MDHEN and SYDVKM. The CDR3 is 14 residues long. The CDR3 reads CASSWEYSNQPQHF.

V usage is TRBV15 and J usage is TRBJ1-1. Germline V gene data show CDR1 as LNHNV and CDR2 as YYDKDF (reference sequence). This CDR3 spans 14 amino acids. Here the CDR3 reads CATSRVVQNTEAFF.

This rearrangement joins TRBV3-1 to TRBJ1-5. The CDR3 totals 15 residues. Germline lookup yields CDR1 LGHDT and CDR2 YNNKEL (reference sequence). The CDR3 loop is CASSQGPYSNQPQHF.

The J gene is TRBJ1-1, the V gene TRBV19. CDR1 and CDR2 (germline): LNHDA, SQIVND (reference sequence). The CDR3 sequence is 16 residues long. CDR3 in amino acids: CASTIGPHHMNTEAFF.

The chain has TRBV23-1 and TRBJ2-2; the TRBD1 assignment by TCRdb is unverifiable without DNA. TRBV23-1 is an ORF; its function is uncertain. This CDR3 region has 16 residues. This CDR3 reads CASSPRKGGNTGELFF.

This chain connects TRBV7-2 to TRBJ1-2. There are 14 residues in the CDR3. Germline lookup yields CDR1 SGHTA and CDR2 FQGNSA. CDR3 amino acids: CASSLNSDNYGYTF.

V is TRBV19 and J is TRBJ2-3; no DNA is available, so the TRBD1 call from TCRdb remains unchecked. Germline V gene sequence: CDR1 LNHDA, CDR2 SQIVND (reference sequence). This CDR3 has 13 residues. CDR3 sequence: CASSEGVADTQYF.

V is TRBV3-1 and J is TRBJ2-2. The V gene's germline CDR1 is LGHDT and CDR2 YNNKEL (reference sequence). The CDR3 has 16 amino acids. The chain's CDR3 is CASSQEETFNPGELFF.

V is TRBV10-2 and J is TRBJ1-3; TCRdb reports TRBD1, a call that lacks DNA to check it against. Germline V lookup: CDR1 WSHSY, CDR2 SAAADI. CDR3 length equals 14 residues. The CDR3 sequence: CASSEGVSGNTIYF.

V and J are TRBV5-1 and TRBJ2-1; TCRdb's D call, TRBD1, is unchecked because there is no DNA. Germline lookup yields CDR1 SGHRS and CDR2 YFSETQ. The CDR3 runs 15 residues. CDR3 loop: CASSSDVTGLDEQFF.

J is TRBJ2-7 and V is TRBV6-2 or TRBV6-3; as DNA is missing, the TRBD2 call by TCRdb cannot be tested. Germline-derived CDR1 and CDR2 are MNHEY and SVGEGT. This CDR3 contains 17 residues. The CDR3 region is CASSYSLLAGSSYEQYF.

The gene calls are TRBV12-3 or TRBV12-4 and TRBJ2-1. CDR3 length: 13 amino acids. CDR3 sequence reads: CASSGVDYNEEFF.

The genes are TRBV5-6 and TRBJ2-1; the D gene TCRdb calls, TRBD2, cannot be checked with no DNA. The CDR3 has 13 residues. From germline, CDR1 is SGHDT and CDR2 YYEEEE. CDR3 sequence reads: CASSGTPGDEQFF.

This rearrangement joins TRBV27 to TRBJ2-3; TCRdb outputs TRBD2, but without DNA this stays unchecked. The CDR3 consists of 16 residues. Germline V gives CDR1 MNHEY, CDR2 SMNVEV (reference sequence). The CDR3: CASSPSGLGSLDTQYF.

The rearrangement uses TRBV4-1 and TRBJ1-2. There are 16 residues in the CDR3. Germline CDR1 is MGHRA and CDR2 is YSYEKL. CDR3 region: CASSQESAQFNYGYTF.

The rearrangement links TRBV25-1 to TRBJ2-1; TCRdb proposes TRBD2, but this gene call is untestable without DNA. CDR1 is MGHDK and CDR2 is SYGVNS in the germline V gene. The CDR3 has 16 residues. CDR3 residues: CASSAGTSGRNNEQFF.

The chain joins TRBV15 to TRBJ2-1; TCRdb gives TRBD1 as the D gene, but with no DNA this cannot be confirmed. Germline values: CDR1 LNHNV, CDR2 YYDKDF (reference sequence). This CDR3 is 15 amino acids long. Here the CDR3 reads CATSRDRGLINEQFF.

The V and J genes are TRBV15 and TRBJ1-5. Germline V CDR1 and CDR2: LNHNV, YYDKDF (reference sequence). There are 14 residues in the CDR3. CDR3 sequence: CATSTEGRYQPQHF.

The rearrangement joins TRBV13 to TRBJ2-2; TCRdb outputs TRBD2, but without DNA this stays unchecked. Germline V gene data show CDR1 as PRHDT and CDR2 as FYEKMQ (reference sequence). The CDR3 length is 15 residues. CDR3 sequence: CASSFVEGGTGELFF. The entire variable domain, with the rest obtained from reference TRBV13 and TRBJ2-2, is as follows: AAGVIQSPRHLIKEKRETATLKCYPIPRHDTVYWYQQGPGQDPQFLISFYEKMQSDKGSIPDRFSAQQFSDYHSELNMSSLELGDSALYFCASSFVEGGTGELFFGEGSRLTVL.

The chain joins TRBV7-9 to TRBJ2-1; without DNA, the TCRdb call of TRBD1 cannot be checked. This CDR3 region has 12 residues. CDR1 is SEHNR and CDR2 is FQNEAQ in the germline V gene (reference sequence). The CDR3 region is CASSPLENEQFF. The whole variable domain, remainder taken from reference TRBV7-9 and TRBJ2-1, is DTGVSQNPRHKITKRGQNVTFRCDPISEHNRLYWYRQTLGQGPEFLTYFQNEAQLEKSRLLSDRFSAERPKGSFSTLEIQRTEQGDSAMYLCASSPLENEQFFGPGTRLTVL.

The chain uses TRBV27 and TRBJ2-3; TCRdb proposes TRBD2, but this gene call is untestable without DNA. The CDR3 runs to 17 residues. Looked up from germline, CDR1 is MNHEY and CDR2 is SMNVEV (reference sequence). CDR3 sequence: CASSFLRAGGPTDTQYF.

The rearrangement links TRBV10-3 to TRBJ2-7. The CDR3 length is 14 residues. Germline CDR1 is ENHRY and CDR2 is SYGVKD. The CDR3 loop reads CAISESRGVQEQYF.